Below, 11 T cell receptor beta chains from the same sample are listed, as sequenced in a study of blood T cell repertoires in COVID-19. Sequenced by immunoSEQ multiplex PCR; TCRdb stores in-frame clones only, minus some. The sample includes just over 250,000 clones, 87% of them seen just once. Material: peripheral blood. The receptors were sampled from a woman aged 45 to 65 with acute or convalescent COVID-19.

The V call is TRBV4-3, the J call TRBJ2-7; the D is unclear. V gave up 0 bases and J gave up 2 bases, with 5 bases separating them. The CDR3 is made up of 13 amino acids. The germline CDR1 and CDR2 sequences are LGHNA and YSLEER. CDR3 in DNA: TGCGCCAGCAGCCAAGACAGTACCTACGAGCAGTACTTC. This codes for CASSQDSTYEQYF.

To note about this clone: One end of the junction does not line up with germline, which may come from a read error. The CDR3 nucleotides read TGTGCCACCAGTAGCCGGACCAGGGGGCAGGGTCAGCCCCAGCATTTT. Amino acids: CATSSRTRGQGQPQHF. This chain uses TRBV27 with TRBJ1-5; 8 bases fit TRBD1. The CDR3 totals 16 residues. Germline V gives CDR1 MNHEY, CDR2 SMNVEV (reference sequence).

The chain couples TRBV7-7 to TRBJ2-3; D remains unclear. This CDR3 has 13 amino acids. The V and J ends lost 5 bases and 3 bases respectively, with 9 bases between them. Germline CDR1 and CDR2: SSHAT and FNYEAQ (reference sequence). The CDR3: CASSPQSTDTQYF. In DNA form, the CDR3 reads TGTGCCAGCAGCCCGCAGTCGACAGATACGCAGTATTTT.

This chain uses TRBV7-3 with TRBJ2-1; 9 nucleotides match TRBD2. The germline CDR1 and CDR2 sequences are SGHTA and FQGTGA. Trimming took 4 bases from V and 8 from J; bases not matched to a gene: 9. The CDR3 length is 15 residues. Here the CDR3 DNA reads TGTGCCAGCAGCTCTAGACTAGCGGCGGTCCATGAGCAGTTCTTC. Translated: CASSSRLAAVHEQFF.

The genes are TRBV28 and TRBJ2-3; the match to TRBD2 covers 7 bases. CDR3 size: 17 residues. The ends lost 7 bases at V and 5 bases at J; junction bases unmatched: 18. Germline values: CDR1 MDHEN, CDR2 SYDVKM. CDR3 protein: CASTNGGREVFQDTQYF. The CDR3 DNA follows: TGTGCCAGCACCAATGGGGGACGGGAGGTTTTCCAAGATACGCAGTATTTT.

This chain connects TRBV7-9 to TRBJ1-4; D call uncertain. Trimming took 1 base from V and 7 from J, leaving 7 bases between them. Germline V gives CDR1 SEHNR, CDR2 FQNEAQ (reference sequence). CDR3 length: 13 residues. The CDR3 here is CASSLDAGEKLFF. CDR3 coding DNA: TGTGCCAGCAGCTTAGATGCAGGTGAAAAACTGTTTTTT.

This chain links TRBV24-1 with TRBJ1-3, with unresolved D. CDR1 and CDR2 (germline): KGHDR, SFDVKD. The CDR3 runs 14 residues. V lost 3 bases and J 4 bases, leaving 9 bases between the germline ends. As DNA, the CDR3 is TGTGCCACCAGTGATCCCAGAACAGGAAACACCATATATTTT. It translates to CATSDPRTGNTIYF.

The chain combines TRBV27 with TRBJ2-5; TRBD1 might be the D (6 bases). The germline V gene encodes CDR1 MNHEY and CDR2 SMNVEV (reference sequence). This CDR3 region has 14 residues. With 8 bases removed from V and 7 bases from J, the gap between germline ends came to 20 bases. As DNA, the CDR3 is TGTGCCAGCGGGGCTCCACAGGGTACCCGGACCCAGTACTTC. It is translated as CASGAPQGTRTQYF.

This rearrangement joins TRBV7-8 to TRBJ2-1; TRBD2 agrees at 15 bases. The trim removed 5 bases at V and 12 bases at J, leaving 8 bases unmatched. The CDR3 extends over 15 amino acids. Germline CDR1 SGHVS, CDR2 FQNEAQ. The CDR3 reads CASSPEGLAGGLQFF. CDR3 DNA sequence: TGTGCCAGCAGCCCCGAGGGACTAGCGGGAGGCCTGCAGTTCTTC.

This sequence joins TRBV10-3 and TRBJ1-5; D gene uncertain. V dropped 6 bases and J dropped 3 bases, with 9 bases sitting between them. The CDR3 totals 13 residues. Per germline, CDR1 ENHRY and CDR2 SYGVKD. CDR3 bases: TGTGCCATCAGAGGACTGACCAATCAGCCCCAGCATTTT. Translated: CAIRGLTNQPQHF.

The rearrangement uses TRBV28 and TRBJ1-2, with a weak D call TRBD1 (5 bases). Germline values: CDR1 MDHEN, CDR2 SYDVKM. The CDR3 consists of 15 residues. V lost 5 bases to trimming and J lost 1 base, with 14 bases between them. The CDR3 region has the DNA TGTGCCAGCAGTCTAACCGGGACTGATAACTATGGCTACACCTTC. Translated: CASSLTGTDNYGYTF.